Listed here are 18 T cell receptor beta chains from one sample, sequenced in a study of chemoradiotherapy in HPV16-positive cancers. Only in-frame clones appear in the TCRdb table, and some are missing; sequencing was by immunoSEQ multiplex PCR. This table has around 11,000 clones, under 80% appearing once. The material was obtained from a patient who underwent chemoradiotherapy. These receptors all stem from a human donor with HPV-associated anogenital cancer.

The CDR3 region has the DNA TGTGCCAGCAGCTTGTCCGGGACAGGGGCTGGCTACACCTTC. Its translation is CASSLSGTGAGYTF. The chain links TRBV5-5 to TRBJ1-2; the match to TRBD1 covers 10 bases. The V gene end was trimmed by 1 base and the J gene end by 7 bases; junction bases not matched to a gene: 4. The germline CDR1 and CDR2 sequences are SGHKS and YYEKEE (reference sequence). The CDR3 loop spans 14 amino acids.

The V call is TRBV7-3, the J call TRBJ2-1, with 8 nucleotides matching TRBD2. Germline V lookup: CDR1 SGHTA, CDR2 FQGTGA. After removal of 0 bases from V and 7 bases from J, the junction contained 14 bases not matched to a gene. The CDR3 has 18 amino acids. The CDR3 bases are TGTGCCAGCAGCTTAACCCAACGTAGGAGCGGGAGAGGAAATGAGCAGTTCTTC. Amino acids: CASSLTQRRSGRGNEQFF.

This clone was detected a few times. This chain connects TRBV27 to TRBJ2-1, with TRBD2 matching 8 bases. This CDR3 contains 17 residues. Germline V CDR1 and CDR2: MNHEY, SMNVEV (reference sequence). J gave up 8 bases and V 2 bases, and 14 bases lay outside the gene matches. The CDR3 here is CASSLRTRGLVTDEQFF. CDR3 nucleotides: TGTGCCAGCAGTTTACGCACCAGGGGACTAGTCACCGATGAGCAGTTCTTC.

V is TRBV30 and J is TRBJ1-5; tentative D call: TRBD1 (5 bases). Trimming took 2 bases from V and 3 from J, leaving 14 bases between them. The CDR3 loop spans 15 amino acids. Germline V gene sequence: CDR1 GTSNPN, CDR2 SVGIG (reference sequence). The CDR3 loop is CAWSQLRGDNQPQHF. Written as DNA, the CDR3 is TGTGCCTGGAGTCAACTTCGGGGGGACAATCAGCCCCAGCATTTT. Combining the CDR3 with reference TRBV30 and TRBJ1-5 gives the whole variable domain SQTIHQWPATLVQPVGSPLSLECTVEGTSNPNLYWYRQAAGRGLQLLFYSVGIGQISSEVPQNLSASRPQDRQFILSSKKLLLSDSGFYLCAWSQLRGDNQPQHFGDGTRLSIL.

This chain links TRBV27 with TRBJ2-5, with 8 bases lining up with TRBD2. CDR1 MNHEY and CDR2 SMNVEV come from the germline V gene (reference sequence). V lost 6 bases, J lost 6 bases, and 9 bases stayed unmatched. The CDR3 has 14 amino acids. The CDR3, as DNA: TGTGCCAGCAGCCGTAGCGGGGCCCTAAAGACCCAGTACTTC. Amino acids: CASSRSGALKTQYF.

V is TRBV5-6 and J is TRBJ2-5, with D unresolved. This CDR3 is built from 11 residues. Per germline, CDR1 SGHDT and CDR2 YYEEEE. The V end was cut by 4 bases, the J end by 5 bases, with 6 bases between. This CDR3 is CASSLRETQYF. In nucleotides, the CDR3 is TGTGCCAGCAGCCTACGGGAGACCCAGTACTTC. Variable domain in full (rest from reference TRBV5-6 and TRBJ2-5): DAGVTQSPTHLIKTRGQQVTLRCSPKSGHDTVSWYQQALGQGPQFIFQYYEEEERQRGNFPDRFSGHQFPNYSSELNVNALLLGDSALYLCASSLRETQYFGPGTRLLVL.

This clone was seen a handful of times. The germline gene is not matched at one end of the junction; a read error may be the cause. The rearrangement uses TRBV11-3 and TRBJ2-1; 9 nucleotides align to TRBD2. Per the germline V gene, CDR1 is SGHNT and CDR2 is YENEEA. The length of the CDR3 is 14 residues. CDR3 in amino acids: CASRLAGAYNEQFF. The CDR3 nucleotides read TGTGCCAGCAGGTTAGCGGGGGCCTACAATGAGCAGTTCTTC.

The rearrangement uses TRBV18 and TRBJ2-5; possible D gene TRBD2, 5 bases. Germline lookup yields CDR1 KGHSH and CDR2 LQKENI. This CDR3 region has 18 residues. Deletions cut 1 base from V and 5 bases from J, with 23 bases between. CDR3 amino acids: CASSPRIGGPTGPETQYF. The CDR3 DNA reads TGTGCCAGCTCACCACGGATCGGAGGACCCACCGGTCCGGAGACCCAGTACTTC.

This clone was counted once. This chain uses TRBV19 with TRBJ2-1; D is unresolved. V lost 6 bases and J lost 7, with 7 bases in between. CDR1 and CDR2 (germline): LNHDA, SQIVND (reference sequence). The CDR3 runs 11 residues. The CDR3 nucleotides are TGTGCCAGTAGCTCTCGGAATGAGCAGTTCTTC. Amino acid sequence: CASSSRNEQFF.

The genes are TRBV4-1 and TRBJ1-1, with unresolved D. Germline lookup yields CDR1 MGHRA and CDR2 YSYEKL. V lost 4 bases and J lost 5, with 11 bases in between. This CDR3 has 13 residues. The DNA of the CDR3 is TGCGCCAGCAGCCCTCGCGAGGTAACTGAAGCTTTCTTT. Its protein product is CASSPREVTEAFF.

The rearrangement links TRBV18 to TRBJ2-5; no clear D. Germline V gene data show CDR1 as KGHSH and CDR2 as LQKENI. With 2 bases removed from V and 5 bases from J, the gap between germline ends came to 6 bases. CDR3 length: 12 amino acids. The CDR3 loop is CASSPYQETQYF. DNA for the CDR3: TGTGCCAGCTCACCATATCAGGAGACCCAGTACTTC.

This chain uses TRBV11-3 with TRBJ1-3; no firm D call. V lost 5 bases to trimming and J lost 8 bases, with 22 bases between them. Germline assignment: CDR1 SGHNT and CDR2 YENEEA. The CDR3 consists of 16 residues. CDR3 in amino acids: CASSRRTNGMRDTIYF. CDR3 nucleotides: TGTGCCAGCAGCCGCCGAACAAACGGCATGAGGGACACCATATATTTT.

The chain combines TRBV4-3 with TRBJ2-5; 9 nucleotides line up with TRBD2. The CDR3 is 16 residues long. Germline loops: CDR1 LGHNA, CDR2 YSLEER. The J segment lost 5 bases and the V segment lost 1 base, leaving 8 bases of the junction unmatched. In nucleotides, the CDR3 is TGCGCCAGCAGCCAAGGGGTAGCGGGAGTGGGGGAGACCCAGTACTTC. This translates into CASSQGVAGVGETQYF.

This clone was seen a few times. The chain joins TRBV19 to TRBJ2-2, with 10 bases fitting TRBD1. The germline gives CDR1 LNHDA, CDR2 SQIVND (reference sequence). This CDR3 comprises 16 residues. The V segment lost 8 bases and the J segment 5 bases; nucleotides outside the gene matches: 11. The DNA for the CDR3 is TGTGCCAGTGACCACCGCGGGACAGGGGAGACCGGGGAGCTGTTTTTT. It translates to CASDHRGTGETGELFF. The full variable domain, rest sourced from reference TRBV19 and TRBJ2-2, is DGGITQSPKYLFRKEGQNVTLSCEQNLNHDAMYWYRQDPGQGLRLIYYSQIVNDFQKGDIAEGYSVSREKKESFPLTVTSAQKNPTAFYLCASDHRGTGETGELFFGEGSRLTVL.

The gene calls are TRBV2 and TRBJ2-3; 12 bases are a match to TRBD1. CDR1 is SNHLY, CDR2 FYNNEI, per germline. This CDR3 has 15 residues. The CDR3 DNA reads TGTGCGACTAACCGGGACAGGGGGCTAGGAGATACGCAGTATTTT. Its translation is CATNRDRGLGDTQYF. Based on the CDR3 plus reference TRBV2 and TRBJ2-3, the full variable domain is EPEVTQTPSHQVTQMGQEVILRCVPISNHLYFYWYRQILGQKVEFLVSFYNNEISEKSEIFDDQFSVERPDGSNFTLKIRSTKLEDSAMYFCATNRDRGLGDTQYFGPGTRLTVL.

The chain joins TRBV5-1 to TRBJ1-1, with 8 bases identical to TRBD1. V lost 2 bases to trimming and J lost 8 bases; unmatched junction nucleotides: 2. Germline values: CDR1 SGHRS, CDR2 YFSETQ. There are 12 residues in the CDR3. The CDR3: CASSLGTGEAFF. CDR3 sequence (DNA): TGCGCCAGCAGCTTAGGGACAGGCGAAGCTTTCTTT.

This clone was detected only a few times. CDR3 sequence reads: CASSVRWDTEAFF. DNA of the CDR3: TGCGCCAGCAGCGTCCGATGGGATACTGAAGCTTTCTTT. The V gene is TRBV5-1, the J gene TRBJ1-1; no firm D call. There are 13 residues in the CDR3. V was pared by 4 bases and J by 5 bases, with 12 bases between. Germline loops: CDR1 SGHRS, CDR2 YFSETQ.

The chain recombines TRBV6-5 with TRBJ1-5, with TRBD1 as a possible D gene (6 bases). Trimming stripped 0 bases from V and 1 base from J, with 10 bases between. The length of the CDR3 is 16 residues. CDR1 and CDR2 from the germline V gene are MNHEY and SVGAGI. In DNA, the CDR3 is TGTGCCAGCAGTTACTCGAGGACAGCCAGCAATCAGCCCCAGCATTTT. This codes for CASSYSRTASNQPQHF.